The T cell receptor (beta chain) described here comes from a study of beta chain features in type 1 diabetes. Study-wide results and limits: Among patients, naive, central memory and Treg TCRB repertoires appeared more similar than among healthy donors. Resolution of whether HLA type affects TCRB rearrangement was not achieved here.

The CDR3 runs 11 residues. CDR1 is SGHRS, CDR2 YFSETQ, per germline. V was clipped by 4 bases and J by 6 bases, with 7 bases between them. This clone was counted a few times. Antigen: not known. cDNA synthesis used the whole RNA isolate, giving expressed TCRB sequences. Naive, central memory and regulatory T cell samples yielded about 3.9 million reads on average. Sequenced by immunoSEQ multiplex PCR; TCRdb stores in-frame clones only, minus some. The sample lists 300,000 to 450,000 clones; roughly an eighth were seen once. CD4+ cells of the naive, central memory, regulatory and stem cell-like memory types were sorted via CD45RO/CCR7/CD25/CD127/CD95/CD27.

Input material: naive CD4+ T cells from blood. This sequence was found in a man younger than 30 in good health. This chain connects TRBV5-1 to TRBJ1-1, with no clear D. This CDR3 reads CASSARAEAFF. CDR3 in DNA: TGCGCCAGCAGCGCCCGGGCTGAAGCTTTCTTT.